Below, 20 T cell receptor beta chains from the same sample are listed, as sequenced in a study of cytomegalovirus exposure and HLA in healthy donors. A multiplex PCR was run with 60 Vbeta primers and 13 Jbeta primers. Clones were sequenced by immunoSEQ multiplex PCR, and TCRdb holds only the in-frame ones, with some missing. The sample lists some 180,000 clones, 82% occurring once. Sequencing used PBMCs. Receptor source: a woman younger than 30 in good health and CMV-seronegative.

CDR3 amino acids: CASSSWTGRGTEAFF. In DNA, the CDR3 is TGTGCCAGTAGTTCCTGGACAGGCCGCGGCACTGAAGCTTTCTTT. The chain uses TRBV19 and TRBJ1-1; 7 nucleotides agree with TRBD1. Germline loops: CDR1 LNHDA, CDR2 SQIVND (reference sequence). V lost 5 bases and J lost 4; bases outside the gene matches: 10. There are 15 residues in the CDR3. The variable domain in full, with the rest retrieved from reference TRBV19 and TRBJ1-1, is DGGITQSPKYLFRKEGQNVTLSCEQNLNHDAMYWYRQDPGQGLRLIYYSQIVNDFQKGDIAEGYSVSREKKESFPLTVTSAQKNPTAFYLCASSSWTGRGTEAFFGQGTRLTVV.

The CDR3 DNA reads as TGTGCCAGCAGGCCACAGGGGAGCTACGAGCAGTACTTC. This codes for CASRPQGSYEQYF. This rearrangement joins TRBV6-5 to TRBJ2-7, with 7 bases matching TRBD1. The CDR3 sequence is 13 residues long. CDR1 is MNHEY, CDR2 SVGAGI, per germline. Unmatched junction bases numbered 5, after V lost 6 bases and J lost 3 bases.

This clone was seen a single time. The V call is TRBV11-2, the J call TRBJ2-7, with 9 nucleotides matching TRBD1. The CDR3 loop spans 15 amino acids. Germline trimming cut 7 bases from V and 0 bases from J; bases unmatched to any gene: 7. CDR1 SGHAT and CDR2 FQNNGV come from the germline V gene. The CDR3 protein is CASTFGTGSSYEQYV. CDR3 bases: TGTGCCAGCACCTTCGGGACAGGGAGCTCCTACGAGCAGTACGTC.

The chain employs TRBV30 and TRBJ1-6; D is possibly TRBD1 (6 bases). Per germline, CDR1 GTSNPN and CDR2 SVGIG (reference sequence). V was cut by 3 bases and J by 7 bases, with 10 bases left in between. The CDR3 covers 13 residues. This CDR3 is CAWRGTNNSPLHF. CDR3 nucleotides: TGTGCCTGGAGGGGGACAAACAATTCACCCCTCCACTTT. Full variable domain (missing parts from reference TRBV30 and TRBJ1-6): SQTIHQWPATLVQPVGSPLSLECTVEGTSNPNLYWYRQAAGRGLQLLFYSVGIGQISSEVPQNLSASRPQDRQFILSSKKLLLSDSGFYLCAWRGTNNSPLHFGNGTRLTVT.

The rearrangement uses TRBV6-6 and TRBJ1-2; unclear D gene. Germline CDR1 and CDR2: MNHNY and SVGAGI (reference sequence). Trimming cost V 0 bases and J 11 bases, with 7 bases left between them. The CDR3 is made up of 11 amino acids. In DNA form, the CDR3 reads TGTGCCAGCAGTTACTCGAGTGGTTACACCTTC. This encodes CASSYSSGYTF.

V usage is TRBV5-6 and J usage is TRBJ1-3; no clear D gene. The CDR3 covers 16 residues. Trimming removed 0 bases from V and 4 bases from J, with 14 bases in between. The germline V gene has CDR1 SGHDT and CDR2 YYEEEE. CDR3 region: CASSLGDEGTGNTIYF. The CDR3 DNA reads TGTGCCAGCAGCTTGGGAGATGAGGGTACCGGAAACACCATATATTTT.

This chain connects TRBV18 to TRBJ2-1, with D uncertain. The V gene's germline CDR1 is KGHSH and CDR2 LQKENI. The V end was cut by 4 bases, the J end by 9 bases, with 19 bases between. The CDR3 covers 15 residues. CDR3 loop: CASSRASANPREQFF. CDR3 sequence (DNA): TGTGCCAGCTCACGGGCGAGTGCCAACCCCCGTGAGCAGTTCTTC.

V is TRBV5-1 and J is TRBJ2-5; 8 nucleotides line up with TRBD2. Germline V gene data show CDR1 as SGHRS and CDR2 as YFSETQ. The CDR3 contains 17 residues. V shed 4 bases and J 7 bases; nucleotides not matched to a gene: 18. CDR3 loop: CASSPWGSGINPGTQYF. The CDR3 DNA reads as TGCGCCAGCAGCCCATGGGGTAGCGGGATAAACCCAGGGACCCAGTACTTC.

The chain combines TRBV4-3 with TRBJ2-7, with 7 bases lining up with TRBD2. CDR1 LGHNA and CDR2 YSLEER come from the germline V gene. The CDR3 totals 16 residues. After removal of 0 bases from V and 1 base from J, the junction contained 6 bases not matched to a gene. The CDR3 reads CASSQDQAGRSYEQYF. The CDR3 DNA follows: TGCGCCAGCAGCCAAGACCAGGCCGGGAGGTCCTACGAGCAGTACTTC.

V is TRBV12-5 and J is TRBJ1-1; D gene unclear. The germline V and J ends were trimmed by 2 bases and 2 bases, with 6 bases remaining between them. There are 13 residues in the CDR3. The germline gives CDR1 LGHNT, CDR2 FRNRAP. The CDR3 DNA is TGTGCTAGTGGTTTGTCCAGTAACACTGAAGCTTTCTTT. Amino acid sequence: CASGLSSNTEAFF.

This chain connects TRBV6-5 to TRBJ2-1; 13 positions agree with TRBD2. Per germline, CDR1 MNHEY and CDR2 SVGAGI. Trimming cost V 6 bases and J 8 bases; bases outside gene matches: 7. The CDR3 runs to 15 residues. The CDR3 bases are TGTGCCAGCAGACTAGCGGGAGGGCTTGTCGATGAGCAGTTCTTC. This encodes CASRLAGGLVDEQFF.

This clone was observed a few times. V and J are TRBV27 and TRBJ2-3; D unclear. The CDR3 totals 14 residues. CDR1 is MNHEY and CDR2 is SMNVEV in the germline V gene (reference sequence). Trimming removed 2 bases from V and 0 bases from J, with 6 bases in between. The CDR3: CASSLADSTDTQYF. The CDR3 DNA reads TGTGCCAGCAGTTTAGCGGATAGCACAGATACGCAGTATTTT.

The chain carries TRBV27 and TRBJ2-3; no reliable D call. This CDR3 spans 13 amino acids. V was clipped by 6 bases and J by 4 bases, with 11 bases between them. Germline-derived CDR1 and CDR2 are MNHEY and SMNVEV (reference sequence). CDR3 in amino acids: CASSPTPPDTQYF. CDR3 nucleotides: TGTGCCAGCAGCCCTACCCCGCCAGATACGCAGTATTTT.

V and J are TRBV6-5 and TRBJ1-6, with TRBD1 as a possible D gene (5 bases). Trimming took off 6 bases at V and 9 bases at J, with 15 bases between the two ends. This CDR3 is 14 amino acids long. Germline V CDR1 and CDR2: MNHEY, SVGAGI. The CDR3 DNA follows: TGTGCCAGCAGCCTTTGGGGGGAGGCTTCACCCCTCCACTTT. Amino acid sequence: CASSLWGEASPLHF.

In DNA form, the CDR3 reads TGTGCCAGCAGTTACTCAGTTAGCGGGAGCAGAGAGACCCAGTACTTC. Amino acids: CASSYSVSGSRETQYF. V gene TRBV6-5 combines with J gene TRBJ2-5; 9 bases map to TRBD2. The CDR3 length is 16 residues. From germline, CDR1 is MNHEY and CDR2 SVGAGI. The V segment lost 0 bases and the J segment 4 bases; nucleotides outside the gene matches: 6.

The chain combines TRBV5-1 with TRBJ1-2; D is uncertain. Trimming cost V 4 bases and J 4 bases, with 8 bases left between them. This CDR3 is 12 amino acids long. Germline CDR1 reads SGHRS; CDR2 reads YFSETQ. The CDR3 sequence is CASSLGGYGYTF. The CDR3 nucleotides read TGCGCCAGCAGCCTAGGAGGCTATGGCTACACCTTC.

This chain connects TRBV28 to TRBJ2-1, with TRBD2 as a possible D gene (6 bases). This CDR3 spans 15 amino acids. Germline V lookup: CDR1 MDHEN, CDR2 SYDVKM. Trimming took 6 bases from V and 7 from J, leaving 19 bases between them. The CDR3 nucleotides are TGTGCCAGCAGCCCCAATGTAGGAGGGCGAAATGAGCAGTTCTTC. This codes for CASSPNVGGRNEQFF. Combining the CDR3 with reference TRBV28 and TRBJ2-1 gives the whole variable domain DVKVTQSSRYLVKRTGEKVFLECVQDMDHENMFWYRQDPGLGLRLIYFSYDVKMKEKGDIPEGYSVSREKKERFSLILESASTNQTSMYLCASSPNVGGRNEQFFGPGTRLTVL.

The V gene is TRBV4-2, the J gene TRBJ2-5; 10 nucleotides match TRBD2. The CDR3 extends over 16 amino acids. The ends lost 4 bases at V and 2 bases at J; junction bases unmatched: 7. CDR1 is LGHNA, CDR2 YNFKEQ, per germline. The CDR3: CASSRTAGGGQETQYF. CDR3 sequence (DNA): TGTGCCAGCAGCCGAACAGCGGGAGGGGGTCAAGAGACCCAGTACTTC.

V gene TRBV7-9 combines with J gene TRBJ2-2; D may be TRBD2 (5 bases). Trimming cost V 5 bases and J 6 bases, with 10 bases left between them. The length of the CDR3 is 13 residues. In germline, CDR1 is SEHNR, CDR2 FQNEAQ (reference sequence). This CDR3 reads CASSKERAGELFF. In DNA, the CDR3 is TGTGCCAGCAGCAAGGAGAGGGCCGGGGAGCTGTTTTTT. The entire variable domain, with the rest obtained from reference TRBV7-9 and TRBJ2-2, is as follows: DTGVSQNPRHKITKRGQNVTFRCDPISEHNRLYWYRQTLGQGPEFLTYFQNEAQLEKSRLLSDRFSAERPKGSFSTLEIQRTEQGDSAMYLCASSKERAGELFFGEGSRLTVL.

The chain carries TRBV28 and TRBJ2-2; a possible D gene is TRBD1 (6 bases). V dropped 11 bases and J dropped 6 bases, with 16 bases sitting between them. The length of the CDR3 is 13 residues. CDR1 is MDHEN and CDR2 is SYDVKM in the germline V gene. CDR3 sequence (DNA): TGTGCCGGTGGACAGTCAGGAGCCGGGGAGCTGTTTTTT. Translating it yields CAGGQSGAGELFF.